Listed below are T cell receptor beta chains from one sample, sequenced in a study of T cells in Graves' hyperthyroidism and ophthalmopathy. A single record per CDR3 protein comes from TCRdb applying MiXCR to the multiplex PCR reads. The sample records around 570,000 distinct CDR3 sequences, 20% being singletons. The sequenced material came from blood. These receptors were taken from a man in his forties with Graves' ophthalmopathy. Both conserved end residues are part of each CDR3. A D gene is named only where the DNA matches it firmly. Where a row states a size, it is once, few, many or the class of an expanded clone; other rows omit it.

v_call: TRBV18
clone_size: many
j_call: TRBJ2-1
d_call: TRBD2
cdr3_nt: TGTGCCAGCTCACCGACCCGGGCGGGACTAGCGATCAATGAGCAGTTCTTC
cdr3_aa: CASSPTRAGLAINEQFF

v_call: TRBV6-2/TRBV6-3
clone_size: .
j_call: TRBJ1-1
d_call: .
cdr3_nt: TGTGCCAGCGCCCACCGCCAGAGGAACACTGAAGCTTTCTTT
cdr3_aa: CASAHRQRNTEAFF

v_call: TRBV7-9
clone_size: .
j_call: TRBJ2-1
d_call: TRBD2
cdr3_nt: TGTGCCAGCAGCCCCAGGACTAGTAACCACAATGAGCAGTTCTTC
cdr3_aa: CASSPRTSNHNEQFF

v_call: TRBV5-4
clone_size: few
j_call: TRBJ2-5
d_call: .
cdr3_nt: TGTGCCAGCAGCTTTCCAGGGTCAGAGACCCAGTACTTC
cdr3_aa: CASSFPGSETQYF

v_call: TRBV2
clone_size: many
j_call: TRBJ2-2
d_call: .
cdr3_nt: TGTGCCAGCAGTGAAGGAGAGGGGCCCACCGGGGAGCTGTTTTTT
cdr3_aa: CASSEGEGPTGELFF

v_call: TRBV10-3
clone_size: many
j_call: TRBJ2-2
d_call: .
cdr3_nt: TGTGCCATCAAATCTGCGAACACCGGGGAGCTGTTTTTT
cdr3_aa: CAIKSANTGELFF

v_call: TRBV3-1
clone_size: .
j_call: TRBJ2-7
d_call: TRBD2
cdr3_nt: TGTGCCAGCAGCCAAGTGACTAGCGGGAGGGGATTTCAGTACGAGCAGTACTTC
cdr3_aa: CASSQVTSGRGFQYEQYF

v_call: TRBV20-1
clone_size: few
j_call: TRBJ2-5
d_call: .
cdr3_nt: TGCAGTGTTCCCCCCCGGGGAGGGGGAGAGACCCAGTACTTC
cdr3_aa: CSVPPRGGGETQYF

v_call: TRBV7-8
clone_size: .
j_call: TRBJ1-5
d_call: TRBD1
cdr3_nt: TGTGCCAACAGCGCGCGCCGGGACAGGGATCAGCCCCAGCATTTT
cdr3_aa: CANSARRDRDQPQHF

v_call: TRBV20-1
clone_size: .
j_call: TRBJ2-3
d_call: .
cdr3_nt: TGCAGTGCTAGAGGTGGGGGGGATACGCAGTATTTT
cdr3_aa: CSARGGGDTQYF

v_call: TRBV12-3/TRBV12-4
clone_size: many
j_call: TRBJ2-7
d_call: .
cdr3_nt: TGTGCCAGCAGCCCGGACCGGACCGGGTCCTACGAGCAGTACTTC
cdr3_aa: CASSPDRTGSYEQYF

v_call: TRBV2
clone_size: .
j_call: TRBJ1-1
d_call: .
cdr3_nt: TGTGCCAGTATACGGGGAAGAACTGAAGCTTTCTTT
cdr3_aa: CASIRGRTEAFF

v_call: TRBV27
clone_size: many
j_call: TRBJ2-5
d_call: .
cdr3_nt: TGTGCCAGCAAGGAGGGCGCGGGACCAGAGACCCAGTACTTC
cdr3_aa: CASKEGAGPETQYF

v_call: TRBV28
clone_size: many
j_call: TRBJ2-7
d_call: .
cdr3_nt: TGTGCCAGCAGTTTATTCGCCCTACAGTACGAGCAGTACTTC
cdr3_aa: CASSLFALQYEQYF

v_call: TRBV20-1
clone_size: many
j_call: TRBJ2-7
d_call: .
cdr3_nt: TGCAGTGCCCCGGGACGTCTCCTCTCCTACGAGCAGTACTTC
cdr3_aa: CSAPGRLLSYEQYF

v_call: TRBV9
clone_size: few
j_call: TRBJ1-5
d_call: .
cdr3_nt: TGTGCCAGCAGCGTAGATCCAGGGGCGGATCAGCCCCAGCATTTT
cdr3_aa: CASSVDPGADQPQHF

v_call: TRBV3-2
clone_size: .
j_call: TRBJ2-2
d_call: .
cdr3_nt: TGTGCCAGCAGCCAAGCCCCCCGCTGGGGCGAGCCGAACACCGGGGAGCTGTTTTTT
cdr3_aa: CASSQAPRWGEPNTGELFF

v_call: TRBV6-1
clone_size: few
j_call: TRBJ1-1
d_call: .
cdr3_nt: TGTGCCAGCAGTGAAGTGAGAGGGTATAATGAAGCTTTCTTT
cdr3_aa: CASSEVRGYNEAFF

v_call: TRBV19
clone_size: .
j_call: TRBJ2-3
d_call: .
cdr3_nt: TGTGCCAGTACTCAGACAGGCCGAGACACAGATACGCAGTATTTT
cdr3_aa: CASTQTGRDTDTQYF

v_call: TRBV19
clone_size: .
j_call: TRBJ2-5
d_call: .
cdr3_nt: TGTGCCAGTAAGCCAGGGTCTGTAGAGACCCAGTACTTC
cdr3_aa: CASKPGSVETQYF

v_call: TRBV19
clone_size: .
j_call: TRBJ2-1
d_call: TRBD1
cdr3_nt: TGTGCCAGTAGAGTGGACAGGGGGCTCAATGAGCAGTTCTTC
cdr3_aa: CASRVDRGLNEQFF

v_call: TRBV20-1
clone_size: few
j_call: TRBJ2-7
d_call: .
cdr3_nt: TGCAGTGCTAGTTTCTTAGCAAGCGAGCAGTACTTC
cdr3_aa: CSASFLASEQYF

v_call: TRBV5-1
clone_size: many
j_call: TRBJ2-5
d_call: TRBD2
cdr3_nt: TGCGCCAGTATGAGGACTAGCGGGAGAGTAGAGACCCAGTACTTC
cdr3_aa: CASMRTSGRVETQYF

v_call: TRBV11-2
clone_size: .
j_call: TRBJ1-1
d_call: .
cdr3_nt: TGTGCCAGCAGCCAAGTCCAGGAGGTGCACACTGAAGCTTTCTTT
cdr3_aa: CASSQVQEVHTEAFF

v_call: TRBV9
clone_size: .
j_call: TRBJ2-1
d_call: TRBD2
cdr3_nt: TGTGCCAGCAGCCCGGGAGGGCCAGGGAATGAGCAGTTCTTC
cdr3_aa: CASSPGGPGNEQFF

v_call: TRBV5-6
clone_size: .
j_call: TRBJ2-1
d_call: TRBD1
cdr3_nt: TGTGCCAGCACCAAACAGGGGACTGAGCAGTTCTTC
cdr3_aa: CASTKQGTEQFF

v_call: TRBV15
clone_size: few
j_call: TRBJ2-5
d_call: .
cdr3_nt: TGTGCCACCAGCAGAGGGGACGGCCAAGAGACCCAGTACTTC
cdr3_aa: CATSRGDGQETQYF

v_call: TRBV28
clone_size: many
j_call: TRBJ2-7
d_call: .
cdr3_nt: TGTGCCAGCAGCCTTGCCGGGACTCTGTCCTACGAGCAGTACTTC
cdr3_aa: CASSLAGTLSYEQYF

v_call: TRBV9
clone_size: .
j_call: TRBJ2-1
d_call: .
cdr3_nt: TGTGCCAGCAGCCCAGGCGCGGACCCATACTCCTACAATGAGCAGTTCTTC
cdr3_aa: CASSPGADPYSYNEQFF

v_call: TRBV28
clone_size: .
j_call: TRBJ2-5
d_call: TRBD2
cdr3_nt: TGTGCCAGCAGTACTTTGGGACTAGCGGGAGGGTCACAAGAGACCCAGTACTTC
cdr3_aa: CASSTLGLAGGSQETQYF

v_call: TRBV30
clone_size: few
j_call: TRBJ2-7
d_call: TRBD2
cdr3_nt: TGTGCCTGGAGTGTGGGAGCGGGGGTAGTCGACGAGCAGTACTTC
cdr3_aa: CAWSVGAGVVDEQYF

v_call: TRBV7-9
clone_size: few
j_call: TRBJ1-1
d_call: .
cdr3_nt: TGTGCCAGCAGCCCCTCAGGGCTCACTGAAGCTTTCTTT
cdr3_aa: CASSPSGLTEAFF

v_call: TRBV20-1
clone_size: .
j_call: TRBJ2-2
d_call: .
cdr3_nt: TGCAGTGCTAGTTACCGGGGGCTATACACCGGGGAGCTGTTTTTT
cdr3_aa: CSASYRGLYTGELFF

v_call: TRBV15
clone_size: few
j_call: TRBJ1-1
d_call: .
cdr3_nt: TGTGCCACCAGCGCGGGCCCCTCGACTGAAGCTTTCTTT
cdr3_aa: CATSAGPSTEAFF

v_call: TRBV12-3/TRBV12-4
clone_size: few
j_call: TRBJ2-6
d_call: TRBD1
cdr3_nt: TGTGCCAGCAGTTTCGACAGGGGAATGAGGTCTGGGGCCAACGTCCTGACTTTC
cdr3_aa: CASSFDRGMRSGANVLTF

v_call: TRBV6-2/TRBV6-3
clone_size: many
j_call: TRBJ1-5
d_call: .
cdr3_nt: TGTGCCAGCAGTTACTCAAGGGAAAGTCAGCCCCAGCATTTT
cdr3_aa: CASSYSRESQPQHF

v_call: TRBV11-2
clone_size: few
j_call: TRBJ2-7
d_call: .
cdr3_nt: TGTGCCAGCAGCTTAGTCCGCGGGGCAGGTGAGCAGTACTTC
cdr3_aa: CASSLVRGAGEQYF

v_call: TRBV7-9
clone_size: .
j_call: TRBJ1-1
d_call: TRBD1
cdr3_nt: TGTGCCAGCAGCTTAGGGGGCGCAGGGGGCGTTGGGGACACTGAAGCTTTCTTT
cdr3_aa: CASSLGGAGGVGDTEAFF

v_call: TRBV7-8
clone_size: .
j_call: TRBJ1-2
d_call: TRBD1
cdr3_nt: TGTGCCAGCAGCTCAGGACAGGGGGCCTTGTATGGCTACACCTTC
cdr3_aa: CASSSGQGALYGYTF

v_call: TRBV20-1
clone_size: few
j_call: TRBJ1-1
d_call: TRBD1
cdr3_nt: TGCAGTGCTAGCTCAGGGGGCTCTGAAGCTTTCTTT
cdr3_aa: CSASSGGSEAFF

v_call: TRBV6-1
clone_size: .
j_call: TRBJ1-1
d_call: .
cdr3_nt: TGTGCCAGCAGTTGGGGCAGGACGAACACTGAAGCTTTCTTT
cdr3_aa: CASSWGRTNTEAFF

v_call: TRBV7-9
clone_size: many
j_call: TRBJ2-2
d_call: TRBD1
cdr3_nt: TGTGCCAGCAGCTCAACAGGGGTAACCGGGGAGCTGTTTTTT
cdr3_aa: CASSSTGVTGELFF

v_call: TRBV28
clone_size: .
j_call: TRBJ2-7
d_call: TRBD2
cdr3_nt: TGTGCCAGCAGCGTTCCGGGAGGGATTTACGAGCAGTACTTC
cdr3_aa: CASSVPGGIYEQYF

v_call: TRBV20-1
clone_size: .
j_call: TRBJ1-2
d_call: TRBD1
cdr3_nt: TGCAGTGCTAGAGTCACCGGGACAGGGGGCGATGGTGGCTACACCTTC
cdr3_aa: CSARVTGTGGDGGYTF

v_call: TRBV30
clone_size: many
j_call: TRBJ2-7
d_call: .
cdr3_nt: TGTGCCTGGAGTGTAGGACGGGCGGAGAAGACAACCTACGAGCAGTACTTC
cdr3_aa: CAWSVGRAEKTTYEQYF

v_call: TRBV9
clone_size: few
j_call: TRBJ1-4
d_call: TRBD1
cdr3_nt: TGTGCCAGCAGCGTCCACTCACAGGGGGCGCTTGAAAAACTGTTTTTT
cdr3_aa: CASSVHSQGALEKLFF

v_call: TRBV12-3/TRBV12-4
clone_size: .
j_call: TRBJ2-7
d_call: TRBD2
cdr3_nt: TGTGCCAGCAGTTCCCCTAGCGGGGGGAGATCCTACGAGCAGTACTTC
cdr3_aa: CASSSPSGGRSYEQYF

v_call: TRBV19
clone_size: .
j_call: TRBJ1-5
d_call: .
cdr3_nt: TGTGCCAGTAGTATTGAGCGGAGCAATCAGCCCCAGCATTTT
cdr3_aa: CASSIERSNQPQHF

v_call: TRBV5-1
clone_size: .
j_call: TRBJ2-3
d_call: .
cdr3_nt: TGCGCCAGCAGGTTACGGTTCACAGATACGCAGTATTTT
cdr3_aa: CASRLRFTDTQYF

v_call: TRBV3-1
clone_size: many
j_call: TRBJ2-3
d_call: .
cdr3_nt: TGTGCCAGCAGCCCCCGGGGGTACACAGATACGCAGTATTTT
cdr3_aa: CASSPRGYTDTQYF

v_call: TRBV10-3
clone_size: few
j_call: TRBJ1-3
d_call: TRBD1
cdr3_nt: TGTGCCATCAGCCCGGGACAGGGCACCGAGGACACCATATATTTT
cdr3_aa: CAISPGQGTEDTIYF

v_call: TRBV5-1
clone_size: few
j_call: TRBJ2-7
d_call: .
cdr3_nt: TGCGCCAGCAGCTTCTCGACCAGGACCTACGAGCAGTACTTC
cdr3_aa: CASSFSTRTYEQYF

v_call: TRBV7-2
clone_size: .
j_call: TRBJ2-1
d_call: TRBD2
cdr3_nt: TGTGCCAGCAGCCCCCGACTAGCGGGGGGGCTTGCCGATGAGCAGTTCTTC
cdr3_aa: CASSPRLAGGLADEQFF

v_call: TRBV6-1
clone_size: .
j_call: TRBJ1-3
d_call: .
cdr3_nt: TGTGCCACTCAGGGGTCTGGAAACACCATATATTTT
cdr3_aa: CATQGSGNTIYF

v_call: TRBV11-2
clone_size: .
j_call: TRBJ2-1
d_call: TRBD2
cdr3_nt: TGTGCCAGCGGATACCCCCCTACCGGGACTAGCGGGAAGGGTGAGCAGTTCTTC
cdr3_aa: CASGYPPTGTSGKGEQFF

v_call: TRBV30
clone_size: .
j_call: TRBJ1-2
d_call: .
cdr3_nt: TGTGCCTGGTATACCGGGGCAAGAACTCCATCTAACTATGGCTACACCTTC
cdr3_aa: CAWYTGARTPSNYGYTF

v_call: TRBV20-1
clone_size: few
j_call: TRBJ2-5
d_call: .
cdr3_nt: TGCAGTGCTGGGGAGAGGGAGACCCAGTACTTC
cdr3_aa: CSAGERETQYF

v_call: TRBV28
clone_size: few
j_call: TRBJ1-1
d_call: .
cdr3_nt: TGTGCCATCAACCCCGCCGGGGGTCAGAACACTGAAGCTTTCTTT
cdr3_aa: CAINPAGGQNTEAFF

v_call: TRBV20-1
clone_size: .
j_call: TRBJ2-2
d_call: .
cdr3_nt: TGCAGTGCTAGAGAATTGTCTAGGCCTACGAACACCGGGGAGCTGTTTTTT
cdr3_aa: CSARELSRPTNTGELFF

v_call: TRBV7-3
clone_size: many
j_call: TRBJ2-1
d_call: .
cdr3_nt: TGTGCCAGCAGCCGGGCCCCGGCAGGGTACAATGAGCAGTTCTTC
cdr3_aa: CASSRAPAGYNEQFF